The 5 T cell receptor beta chains presented below share a single source sample, sequenced in a study of preoperative IRX-2 immunotherapy in early breast cancer. Treatment given: preoperative locoregional IRX-2 cytokine immunotherapy. Data came from immunoSEQ multiplex PCR; TCRdb stores just in-frame clones and leaves some out. The sample records some 19,000 clones, roughly 80% being singletons. The material was lymph node tissue, obtained after IRX-2 immunotherapy. The receptors were gathered from a human donor with breast cancer.

The chain carries TRBV14 and TRBJ2-5; the D gene is possibly TRBD2 (6 bases). Germline V gene lookup returns CDR1 SGHDN and CDR2 FVKESK. V was clipped by 3 bases and J by 5 bases, with 13 bases between them. The CDR3 consists of 14 residues. Here the CDR3 reads CASSHIAAGETQYF. The CDR3 coding sequence is TGTGCCAGCAGCCATATAGCGGCGGGGGAGACCCAGTACTTC. Full variable domain (remainder filled in from reference TRBV14 and TRBJ2-5): EAGVTQFPSHSVIEKGQTVTLRCDPISGHDNLYWYRRVMGKEIKFLLHFVKESKQDESGMPNNRFLAERTGGTYSTLKVQPAELEDSGVYFCASSHIAAGETQYFGPGTRLLVL.

This clone was observed a single time. The chain joins TRBV19 to TRBJ1-1; the match to TRBD1 covers 9 bases. Germline values: CDR1 LNHDA, CDR2 SQIVND (reference sequence). The CDR3 spans 15 residues. The J segment lost 0 bases and the V segment lost 6 bases, leaving 5 bases of the junction unmatched. CDR3 DNA: TGTGCCAGTAGATCAGGGGACAGGGTGAACACTGAAGCTTTCTTT. Its protein is CASRSGDRVNTEAFF.

This chain links TRBV19 with TRBJ2-6, with D tentatively TRBD1 or TRBD2 (5 bases each). Germline loops: CDR1 LNHDA, CDR2 SQIVND (reference sequence). V dropped 5 bases and J dropped 5 bases, with 16 bases sitting between them. The CDR3 has 16 residues. Written as DNA, the CDR3 is TGTGCCAGTAGTGCGTCGGGACGAGTTAGGGCCAACGTCCTGACTTTC. Translation gives CASSASGRVRANVLTF. The full variable domain, with the rest looked up from reference TRBV19 and TRBJ2-6, is DGGITQSPKYLFRKEGQNVTLSCEQNLNHDAMYWYRQDPGQGLRLIYYSQIVNDFQKGDIAEGYSVSREKKESFPLTVTSAQKNPTAFYLCASSASGRVRANVLTFGAGSRLTVL.

This clone was recorded only once. The CDR3 bases are TGTGCCAGCAGTGTACCGGACAGGGTGGTCTATGGCTACACCTTC. It encodes CASSVPDRVVYGYTF. V gene TRBV6-8 combines with J gene TRBJ1-2; TRBD1 aligns across 8 bases. This CDR3 is 15 amino acids long. CDR1 is MNHGY and CDR2 is SAAAGT in the germline V gene. Trimming took 5 bases from V and 4 from J; bases not matched to a gene: 9.

V gene TRBV23-1 combines with J gene TRBJ2-7; the D gene is possibly TRBD1 (6 bases). TRBV23-1 is classed as an ORF, of uncertain function. V was pared by 6 bases and J by 3 bases, with 12 bases between. The CDR3 is 13 residues long. The CDR3 coding sequence is TGCGCCAGCAGCCAAACAGGGCTCTACGAGCAGTACTTC. It yields the protein CASSQTGLYEQYF.